This TCR beta chain was recorded in a study of Ad26.COV2.S vaccination and SARS-CoV-2 variants (dated by TCRdb to the early 2020s). Study-level background: Vaccine-arm donors were drawn from COV1001, a multicentre, randomized, double-blind, placebo-controlled phase I-IIa trial of Ad26.COV2.S in healthy adults. Ad26.COV2.S was administered intramuscularly at a dose of 5x10^10 or 1x10^11 viral particles, either as one shot or as two shots given 56 days apart. TCRbeta repertoire sequencing served as the tool for gauging how specific and how broad the SARS-CoV-2-reactive T cell receptors were following Ad26.COV2.S vaccination. Investigators remained blinded to trial group allocation during experiments and outcome assessment. The TCR-sequenced set comprised around 30 samples: approximately 19 Ad26.COV2.S vaccine recipients, 5 placebo recipients and 8 SARS-CoV-2 convalescent individuals. Participants in the trial were split at random into five groups of five each, receiving low-dose or high-dose Ad26.COV2.S once or twice, or else placebo on both occasions. General conclusions and limits of the study: After vaccination, substantial breadth of spike-specific CD8+ and CD4+ T cell responses was reported. The study was not powered to compare responses between vaccine doses or regimens. Compared with placebo recipients, Ad26.COV2.S recipients showed higher spike-specific TCR breadth (P = 0.0014). According to the authors, total T cell responses may have been underestimated by the TCR breadth and depth analyses. Comparable non-spike TCR breadth was observed between vaccine and placebo recipients, consistent with only spike being contained in the vaccine.

TCRbeta CDR3 regions were sequenced with the immunoSEQ Assay. After extraction, genomic DNA underwent amplification by bias-controlled multiplex PCR, followed by high-throughput sequencing. Concerning the study's data processing: To quantify the absolute abundance of every unique TCRbeta CDR3 region, sequences were collapsed and filtered. T cell fraction was estimated by normalizing TCRbeta template counts to usable DNA, with usable DNA measured through amplification of reference genes found in all nucleated cells. Repertoire TCRs were annotated as SARS-CoV-2-specific when V gene, CDR3 amino acid sequence and J gene were exactly matched to a known reactive TCR set. The reference SARS-CoV-2 TCR set was derived from MIRA and filtered for enrichment in COVID-19-positive ImmuneCODE repertoires, a step that removed public or cross-reactive TCRs. Based on the MIRA antigens, annotated TCRs were further analysed at the level of specific ORF or position within ORF. Breadth was defined as the number of annotated unique rearrangements divided by the total number of unique productive rearrangements, and depth was defined as the summed frequency of the annotated unique rearrangements. TCR breadth was compared between groups using two-sided Wilcoxon rank-sum tests. In TCRdb, the immuneACCESS table is reduced to in-frame sequences with V and J assigned. These tables do not hold every clone; where another copy was compared, an unresolved V gene accounts for under half, and the others remain unexplained. From that table come the V and J calls and clone size; the DNA was used to work out D and trimming. This sample has a few hundred thousand clones in its table, and roughly 90% of those were observed once. Clones ranked in the top ten supply less than 4% of the sample.

This specimen's treatment or condition label, per the study, means: over 15 received Ad26.COV2.S at low or high dose, single or two shots; about 5 received placebo; per-sample allocation not given. For vaccine and placebo recipients, the sequenced repertoires came from samples collected on day 63 after the first injection. Between 29 July and 7 August 2020, Cohort 1b enrolled around 25 adults aged 18-55 years at one site in Boston, USA. Ad26.COV2.S consisted of a replication-incompetent adenovirus type 26 vector by which a prefusion-stabilized SARS-CoV-2 spike protein from the original Wuhan strain was expressed. Inclusive of the bounding cysteine and phenylalanine, the CDR3 is 12 residues long. Of all the DNA, just the CDR3 is kept, 36 bases in frame from base 1. Sequences SNHLY (CDR1) and FYNNEI (CDR2) are obtained from the germline V gene. V loses 3 bases, J loses 9 bases, and the germline ends lie 9 bases apart.

Comment on this clone: Its antigen specificity is not known. The record has no base qualities; no much larger clone is one base away.

Sequences were derived from peripheral blood, sampled in a trial of Ad26.COV2.S vaccine versus placebo. The chain was built from TRBV2 and TRBJ1-5, with the D segment identity uncertain. This clonotype originated in a person between 18 and 59 years old who received the Ad26.COV2.S COVID-19 vaccine or a placebo. CDR3 region: CASSDEILPQHF. The DNA is as follows: TGTGCCAGCAGTGATGAGATACTGCCCCAGCATTTT. This CDR3, with the reference TRBV2 and TRBJ1-5 proteins standing in past its ends, gives the full variable domain EPEVTQTPSHQVTQMGQEVILRCVPISNHLYFYWYRQILGQKVEFLVSFYNNEISEKSEIFDDQFSVERPDGSNFTLKIRSTKLEDSAMYFCASSDEILPQHFGDGTRLSIL.